This passage covers 31 T cell receptor beta chains from one sample sequenced in a study of patients and donors after allogeneic stem cell transplantation. TCRdb passed the RT-PCR reads through MiXCR, listing each CDR3 protein once. The sample has around 90,000 distinct CDR3 sequences; roughly 50% are singletons. The specimen sequenced was blood, either unsorted or a sorted T cell fraction (not recorded which). These receptors originate from a human donor who was either an allogeneic HSCT recipient or a stem cell or donor lymphocyte infusion donor (not recorded which). It is not recorded whose cells these are; they may come from a transplant donor.

The gene calls are TRBV15 and TRBJ1-6; 8 bases agree with TRBD1. The V segment lost 6 bases and the J segment 7 bases; nucleotides outside the gene matches: 8. In germline, CDR1 is LNHNV, CDR2 YYDKDF (reference sequence). The CDR3 is 15 residues long. The CDR3, as DNA: TGTGCCACCAGTAACGGACAGGGTCGGAATTCACCCCTCCACTTT. Amino acid sequence: CATSNGQGRNSPLHF.

Only a few counts were recorded for this clonotype. The chain combines TRBV7-3 with TRBJ1-1; D is unresolved. The V and J ends lost 2 bases and 1 base respectively, with 5 bases between them. CDR1 is SGHTA, CDR2 FQGTGA, per germline. CDR3 length equals 13 residues. CDR3 residues: CASSLGWNTEAFF. CDR3 DNA sequence: TGTGCCAGCAGCTTAGGTTGGAACACTGAAGCTTTCTTT.

CDR3 sequence reads: CASSTGTGGWNQPQHF. The DNA of the CDR3 is TGTGCCAGCAGCACAGGGACAGGGGGCTGGAATCAGCCCCAGCATTTT. This chain uses TRBV7-9 with TRBJ1-5; 12 bases fit TRBD1. This CDR3 spans 16 amino acids. Trimming removed 5 bases from V and 4 bases from J; junction bases left unmatched: 6. The germline CDR1 and CDR2 sequences are SEHNR and FQNEAQ (reference sequence).

V and J are TRBV28 and TRBJ2-5, with D maybe TRBD1 (5 bases). The CDR3 is 13 residues long. V lost 3 bases and J 3 bases, leaving 8 bases between the germline ends. The germline gives CDR1 MDHEN, CDR2 SYDVKM. The DNA for the CDR3 is TGTGCCAGCAGTTTCTTAGGGGAAGAGACCCAGTACTTC. Translating it yields CASSFLGEETQYF.

The chain carries TRBV9 and TRBJ2-5; 8 bases are shared with TRBD2. J gave up 4 bases and V 3 bases, and 5 bases lay outside the gene matches. The CDR3 totals 14 residues. Germline loops: CDR1 SGDLS, CDR2 YYNGEE. The CDR3 loop is CASSAPGLGETQYF. For the CDR3, the DNA is TGTGCCAGCAGCGCACCGGGACTAGGAGAGACCCAGTACTTC.

The V gene is TRBV5-6, the J gene TRBJ2-1; D remains unclear. Trimming removed 0 bases at V and 9 bases at J, with 13 bases between. The CDR3 is 14 residues long. Germline assignment: CDR1 SGHDT and CDR2 YYEEEE. The DNA for the CDR3 is TGTGCCAGCAGCTTGGTCTACCCAATGGGTGAGCAGTTCTTC. Its protein is CASSLVYPMGEQFF.

CDR3: CASSLDGPRETQYF. CDR3 nucleotide sequence: TGTGCCAGCAGCTTAGATGGGCCGAGGGAGACCCAGTACTTC. The rearrangement joins TRBV7-9 to TRBJ2-5, with no clear D. Trimming cost V 1 base and J 5 bases, with 11 bases left between them. This CDR3 spans 14 amino acids. Germline V gene data show CDR1 as SEHNR and CDR2 as FQNEAQ (reference sequence).

This clonotype was recorded a few times. The J gene is TRBJ1-1, the V gene TRBV12-3 or TRBV12-4, with TRBD1 matching over 7 bases. The CDR3 has 13 residues. Unmatched junction bases numbered 2, after V lost 6 bases and J lost 1 base. DNA for the CDR3: TGTGCCAGCAGCTGGGACAGGAACACTGAAGCTTTCTTT. This translates into CASSWDRNTEAFF.

The V and J genes are TRBV20-1 and TRBJ1-5; TRBD1 is a possible D gene (5 bases). V lost 3 bases and J 7 bases, leaving 13 bases between the germline ends. The CDR3 extends over 13 amino acids. Germline lookup yields CDR1 DFQATT and CDR2 SNEGSKA (reference sequence). The CDR3 bases are TGCAGTGCTAGTCCCCAGGGTGGCCAGCCCCAGCATTTT. Its translation is CSASPQGGQPQHF.

The V call is TRBV12-3 or TRBV12-4, the J call TRBJ2-4, with D uncertain. The CDR3 covers 16 residues. Trimming cost V 5 bases and J 0 bases, with 14 bases left between them. In DNA, the CDR3 is TGTGCCAGCAGTCCGACGGGTGAGCTAGCCAAAAACATTCAGTACTTC. It codes for CASSPTGELAKNIQYF.

J is TRBJ1-4 and V is TRBV20-1; D possibly corresponds to TRBD1 (5 bases). This CDR3 contains 12 residues. Per germline, CDR1 DFQATT and CDR2 SNEGSKA (reference sequence). Trimming took off 6 bases at V and 5 bases at J, with 10 bases between the two ends. The CDR3 loop reads CSAGLSNEKLFF. The CDR3, as DNA: TGCAGTGCGGGGCTTTCGAATGAAAAACTGTTTTTT.

This clonotype came up many times. This chain uses TRBV9 with TRBJ2-2; 8 bases line up with TRBD1. Germline CDR1 reads SGDLS; CDR2 reads YYNGEE. This CDR3 region has 17 residues. With 1 base clipped from V and 3 bases from J, the junction kept 8 bases outside the gene matches. The CDR3 here is CASSVRDRGGHTGELFF. The CDR3 nucleotides are TGTGCCAGCAGCGTACGTGACAGGGGAGGTCACACCGGGGAGCTGTTTTTT.

The rearrangement joins TRBV28 to TRBJ1-2, with D perhaps matching TRBD1 (6 bases). V lost 3 bases and J lost 5, with 19 bases in between. The CDR3 spans 16 residues. The germline V gene encodes CDR1 MDHEN and CDR2 SYDVKM. CDR3 sequence: CASSFADRIDRYGYTF. As DNA, the CDR3 is TGTGCCAGCAGTTTCGCCGACAGGATCGATAGATATGGCTACACCTTC.

This rearrangement joins TRBV27 to TRBJ1-5; D gene uncertain. The CDR3 totals 11 residues. Germline loops: CDR1 MNHEY, CDR2 SMNVEV (reference sequence). The V end was cut by 1 base, the J end by 6 bases, with 1 base between. The CDR3 region is CASSLFQPQHF. The DNA of the CDR3 is TGTGCCAGCAGTTTATTTCAGCCCCAGCATTTT.

The chain joins TRBV9 to TRBJ2-3; the D is unclear. Trimming stripped 2 bases from V and 4 bases from J, with 11 bases between. Germline V gene lookup returns CDR1 SGDLS and CDR2 YYNGEE. This CDR3 contains 14 residues. Here the CDR3 reads CASSVLVSPDTQYF. In nucleotides, the CDR3 is TGTGCCAGCAGCGTCCTAGTTAGCCCAGATACGCAGTATTTT.

This clonotype was observed a handful of times. The chain links TRBV5-1 to TRBJ1-1; D is possibly TRBD1 (5 bases). V lost 4 bases, J lost 2 bases, and 15 bases lay in between. The CDR3 is 15 amino acids. The germline gives CDR1 SGHRS, CDR2 YFSETQ. CDR3 sequence: CASSVTGTVNTEAFF. For the CDR3, the DNA is TGCGCCAGCAGCGTTACCGGGACGGTAAACACTGAAGCTTTCTTT.

The chain uses TRBV7-8 and TRBJ2-1; D is unclear. V lost 3 bases and J lost 4, with 7 bases in between. Germline CDR1 reads SGHVS; CDR2 reads FQNEAQ. The CDR3 consists of 13 residues. The CDR3 protein is CASSFSNYNEQFF. In DNA, the CDR3 is TGTGCCAGCAGCTTCTCGAATTACAATGAGCAGTTCTTC.

The chain combines TRBV11-2 with TRBJ1-2; D uncertain. The germline gives CDR1 SGHAT, CDR2 FQNNGV. The V end was cut by 1 base, the J end by 4 bases, with 10 bases between. The length of the CDR3 is 14 residues. CDR3 DNA sequence: TGTGCCAGCAGCTTAGTGTCGCAGGTCTATGGCTACACCTTC. It translates to CASSLVSQVYGYTF.

V and J are TRBV12-3 or TRBV12-4 and TRBJ1-1, with D unclear. Trimming cost V 7 bases and J 5 bases, with 11 bases left between them. The CDR3 runs 12 residues. This CDR3 reads CASILLGTEAFF. The CDR3, as DNA: TGTGCCAGCATTCTACTGGGGACTGAAGCTTTCTTT.

The table lists this clonotype with a count of one. This chain joins TRBV20-1 and TRBJ1-4, with 7 bases that match TRBD1. This CDR3 spans 14 amino acids. Germline CDR1 DFQATT, CDR2 SNEGSKA (reference sequence). The trim removed 0 bases at V and 8 bases at J, leaving 6 bases unmatched. CDR3: CSARDPGGSEKLFF. The CDR3 DNA reads as TGCAGTGCTAGAGATCCAGGGGGGAGCGAAAAACTGTTTTTT.

V gene TRBV7-2 combines with J gene TRBJ1-2; possibly TRBD1 for D (5 bases). The CDR3 runs to 14 residues. V shed 5 bases and J shed 8 bases, with 18 bases lying between them. Germline V CDR1 and CDR2: SGHTA, FQGNSA. The CDR3, as DNA: TGTGCCAGCAGCCGCGGGGGACGGACCCAAGGCTACACCTTC. Translated, it gives CASSRGGRTQGYTF.

Only a few counts were recorded for this clonotype. The DNA for the CDR3 is TGCAGCGTTGAGAGTGCGGTGAACACTGAAGCTTTCTTT. Translation gives CSVESAVNTEAFF. The chain recombines TRBV29-1 with TRBJ1-1; D unresolved. Germline CDR1 reads SQVTM; CDR2 reads ANQGSEA. The CDR3 is 13 amino acids. Trimming removed 3 bases at V and 0 bases at J, with 8 bases between.

The chain uses TRBV28 and TRBJ1-1; D gene unclear. CDR3 length equals 14 residues. V was trimmed by 3 bases and J by 1 base, leaving 9 bases between them. Germline CDR1 and CDR2: MDHEN and SYDVKM. CDR3 amino acids: CASSFQARNTEAFF. CDR3 DNA sequence: TGTGCCAGCAGTTTTCAGGCTAGGAACACTGAAGCTTTCTTT.

V is TRBV7-3 and J is TRBJ1-3; D not certain. Germline V gene data show CDR1 as SGHTA and CDR2 as FQGTGA. The CDR3 totals 14 residues. Trimming removed 2 bases from V and 2 bases from J, with 7 bases in between. CDR3 in amino acids: CASSLDFPGNTIYF. For the CDR3, the DNA is TGTGCCAGCAGCTTAGATTTCCCTGGAAACACCATATATTTT.

The chain recombines TRBV29-1 with TRBJ2-5, with 9 bases fitting TRBD1. CDR3 size: 17 residues. Trimming at V came to 2 bases and at J to 2 bases, leaving 12 bases not matched to a gene. CDR1 and CDR2 (germline): SQVTM, ANQGSEA. The CDR3 sequence: CSVEKLLGQGIQETQYF. CDR3 nucleotide sequence: TGCAGCGTTGAAAAGCTGCTGGGACAGGGCATTCAAGAGACCCAGTACTTC.

The rearrangement uses TRBV6-2 or TRBV6-3 and TRBJ1-5; 8 bases agree with TRBD1. The CDR3 runs to 14 residues. Germline-derived CDR1 and CDR2 are MNHEY and SVGEGT. Trimming at V came to 6 bases and at J to 6 bases, leaving 7 bases not matched to a gene. This chain's CDR3 is CASSQDRGLQPQHF. In nucleotides, the CDR3 is TGTGCCAGCAGCCAAGACAGGGGACTTCAGCCCCAGCATTTT.

The rearrangement uses TRBV12-3 or TRBV12-4 and TRBJ1-2; D might be TRBD1 (5 bases). V lost 5 bases, J lost 2 bases, and 15 bases lay in between. The CDR3 runs to 15 residues. The CDR3 loop reads CASSPTGLRNYGYTF. CDR3 coding DNA: TGTGCCAGCAGTCCGACGGGACTGAGAAACTATGGCTACACCTTC.

This clonotype showed up just a few times. The chain uses TRBV12-3 or TRBV12-4 and TRBJ1-2, with 8 bases that match TRBD1. The ends lost 6 bases at V and 4 bases at J; junction bases unmatched: 7. This CDR3 comprises 14 residues. CDR3 loop: CASREDRESYGYTF. In nucleotides, the CDR3 is TGTGCCAGCAGAGAGGACAGGGAAAGCTATGGCTACACCTTC.

The V call is TRBV11-2, the J call TRBJ1-1; D is unclear. V shed 4 bases and J shed 8 bases, with 14 bases lying between them. The CDR3 spans 13 residues. Germline values: CDR1 SGHAT, CDR2 FQNNGV. The CDR3 DNA is TGTGCCAGCAGCTCACCTCAGACAAAGGAAGCTTTCTTT. Encoded protein: CASSSPQTKEAFF. Based on the CDR3 plus reference TRBV11-2 and TRBJ1-1, the full variable domain is EAGVAQSPRYKIIEKRQSVAFWCNPISGHATLYWYQQILGQGPKLLIQFQNNGVVDDSQLPKDRFSAERLKGVDSTLKIQPAKLEDSAVYLCASSSPQTKEAFFGQGTRLTVV.

This clonotype was seen only a few times. At one boundary the junction diverges from the germline segment, which might be a read error. The chain combines TRBV5-1 with TRBJ1-3; 7 bases fit TRBD1. CDR1 is SGHRS and CDR2 is YFSETQ in the germline V gene. This CDR3 has 16 amino acids. CDR3 residues: CASSGGTASSGNTIFF. The CDR3 bases are TGCGCCAGCAGCGGCGGGACAGCGAGCTCTGGAAACACCATATTTTTT.

In DNA, the CDR3 is TGTGCCTGGAGTGGCGGGACACTTGATCAGCCCCAGCATTTT. This encodes CAWSGGTLDQPQHF. This chain uses TRBV30 with TRBJ1-5; perhaps TRBD1 as D (6 bases). Germline loops: CDR1 GTSNPN, CDR2 SVGIG (reference sequence). This CDR3 comprises 14 residues. V was trimmed by 1 base and J by 5 bases, leaving 12 bases between them. The full variable domain, rest sourced from reference TRBV30 and TRBJ1-5, is SQTIHQWPATLVQPVGSPLSLECTVEGTSNPNLYWYRQAAGRGLQLLFYSVGIGQISSEVPQNLSASRPQDRQFILSSKKLLLSDSGFYLCAWSGGTLDQPQHFGDGTRLSIL.